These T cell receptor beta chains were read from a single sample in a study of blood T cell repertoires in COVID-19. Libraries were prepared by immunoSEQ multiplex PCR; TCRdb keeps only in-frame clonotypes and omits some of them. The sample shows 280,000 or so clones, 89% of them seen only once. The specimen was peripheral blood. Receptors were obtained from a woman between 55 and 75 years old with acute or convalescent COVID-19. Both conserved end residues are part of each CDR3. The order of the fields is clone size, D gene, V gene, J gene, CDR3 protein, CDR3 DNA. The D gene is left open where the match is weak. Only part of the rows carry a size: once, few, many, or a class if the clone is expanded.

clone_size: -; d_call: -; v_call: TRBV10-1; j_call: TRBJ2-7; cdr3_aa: CASTEVGLCSYEQYF; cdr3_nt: TGCGCCAGCACCGAGGTGGGGCTTTGCTCCTACGAGCAGTACTTC
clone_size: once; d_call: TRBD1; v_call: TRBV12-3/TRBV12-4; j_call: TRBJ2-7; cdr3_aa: CASSYPGQGTQYF; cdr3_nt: TGTGCCAGCAGTTACCCGGGACAGGGGACGCAGTACTTC
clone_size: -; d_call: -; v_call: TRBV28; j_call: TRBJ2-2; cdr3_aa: CASSQTGGGGELFF; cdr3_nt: TGTGCCAGCAGCCAGACTGGCGGTGGCGGGGAGCTGTTTTTT
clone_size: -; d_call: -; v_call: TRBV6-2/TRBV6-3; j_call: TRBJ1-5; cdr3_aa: CASSYSRGTQRYQPQHF; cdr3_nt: TGTGCCAGCAGTTACTCCCGGGGGACCCAGCGTTATCAGCCCCAGCATTTT
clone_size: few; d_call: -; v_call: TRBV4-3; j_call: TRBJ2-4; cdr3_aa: CASSHGVDSSRNIQYF; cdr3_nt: TGCGCCAGCAGCCACGGCGTGGACAGTTCTAGAAACATTCAGTACTTC
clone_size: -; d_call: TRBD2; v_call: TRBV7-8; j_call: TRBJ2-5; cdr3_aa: CASSPSTSGRHQETQYF; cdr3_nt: TGTGCCAGCAGCCCTTCGACTAGCGGAAGACACCAAGAGACCCAGTACTTC
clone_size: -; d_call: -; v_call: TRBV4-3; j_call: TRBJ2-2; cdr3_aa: CASSQIMNTGELFF; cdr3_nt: TGCGCCAGCAGCCAAATAATGAACACCGGGGAGCTGTTTTTT
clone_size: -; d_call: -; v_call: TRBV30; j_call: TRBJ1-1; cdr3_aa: CAWNAYGEAFF; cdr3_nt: TGTGCCTGGAACGCGTACGGTGAAGCTTTCTTT
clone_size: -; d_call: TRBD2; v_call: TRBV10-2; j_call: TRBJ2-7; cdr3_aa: CASSSSGSSYEQYF; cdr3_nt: TGCGCCAGCAGTTCTAGCGGTTCTTCCTACGAGCAGTACTTC
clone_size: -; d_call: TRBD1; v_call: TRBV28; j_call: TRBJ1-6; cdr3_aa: CASTFGDRENSPLHF; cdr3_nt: TGTGCCAGCACCTTCGGGGACAGGGAAAATTCACCCCTCCACTTT
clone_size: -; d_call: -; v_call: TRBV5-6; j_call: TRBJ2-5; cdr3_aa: CASSLDPGTVQETQYF; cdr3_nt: TGTGCCAGCAGCTTGGATCCGGGGACTGTCCAAGAGACCCAGTACTTC
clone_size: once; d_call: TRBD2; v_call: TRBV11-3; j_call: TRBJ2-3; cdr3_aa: CASSLEVAGGGTDTQYF; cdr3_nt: TGTGCCAGCAGCTTAGAGGTAGCGGGAGGAGGGACAGATACGCAGTATTTT
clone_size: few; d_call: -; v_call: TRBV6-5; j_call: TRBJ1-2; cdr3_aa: CASLVGGVGEGYTF; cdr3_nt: TGTGCCAGCTTGGTGGGGGGAGTAGGTGAAGGCTACACCTTC
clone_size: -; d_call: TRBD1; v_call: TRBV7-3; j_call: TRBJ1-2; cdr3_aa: CASSLTREQGGGYTF; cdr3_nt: TGTGCCAGCAGCTTAACCAGGGAACAGGGGGGCGGCTACACCTTC
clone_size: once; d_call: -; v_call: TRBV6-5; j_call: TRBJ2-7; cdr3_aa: CASSYSLGEPHEQYF; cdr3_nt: TGTGCCAGCAGTTACTCGTTAGGGGAACCCCACGAGCAGTACTTC
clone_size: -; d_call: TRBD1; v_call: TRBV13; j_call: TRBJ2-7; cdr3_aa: CASSLGTPGQGLHEQYF; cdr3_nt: TGTGCCAGCAGCTTAGGGACCCCGGGACAGGGTCTCCACGAGCAGTACTTC
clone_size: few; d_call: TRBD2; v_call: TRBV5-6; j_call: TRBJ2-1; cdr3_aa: CASSLNLAGVSDEQFF; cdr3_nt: TGTGCCAGCAGCCTGAATCTTGCGGGAGTTAGCGATGAGCAGTTCTTC
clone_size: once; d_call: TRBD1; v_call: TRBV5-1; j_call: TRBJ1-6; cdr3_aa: CASSSTPTGVVGSPLHF; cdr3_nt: TGCGCCAGCAGCTCGACACCTACAGGGGTCGTAGGTTCACCCCTCCACTTT
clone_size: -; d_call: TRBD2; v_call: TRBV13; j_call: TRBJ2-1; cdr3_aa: CASSSPLGLAGGYEQFF; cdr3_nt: TGTGCCAGCAGCTCCCCCCTCGGACTAGCGGGAGGGTATGAGCAGTTCTTC
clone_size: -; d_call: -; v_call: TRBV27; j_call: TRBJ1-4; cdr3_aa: CASSSGMGGEKLFF; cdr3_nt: TGTGCCAGCAGTTCCGGGATGGGAGGCGAAAAACTGTTTTTT
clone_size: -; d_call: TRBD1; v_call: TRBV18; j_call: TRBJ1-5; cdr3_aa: CASSRQGGRTSNQPQHF; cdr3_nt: TGTGCCAGCTCGCGACAGGGGGGGCGGACTAGCAATCAGCCCCAGCATTTT
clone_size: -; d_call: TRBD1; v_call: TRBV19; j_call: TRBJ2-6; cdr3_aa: CASSIALTGFGANVLTF; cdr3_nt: TGTGCCAGTAGTATAGCATTGACAGGGTTCGGGGCCAACGTCCTGACTTTC
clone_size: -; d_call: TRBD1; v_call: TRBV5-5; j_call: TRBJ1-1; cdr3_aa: CASSLRQGTEAFF; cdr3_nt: TGTGCCAGCAGCTTGCGACAGGGGACTGAAGCTTTCTTT
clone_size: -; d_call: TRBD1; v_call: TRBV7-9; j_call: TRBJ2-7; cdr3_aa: CASSLLGGQGSYEQYF; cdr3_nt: TGTGCCAGCAGCTTACTCGGAGGACAGGGGTCCTACGAGCAGTACTTC
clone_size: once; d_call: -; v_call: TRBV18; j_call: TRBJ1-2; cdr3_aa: CASSRGSRGGYTF; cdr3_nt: TGTGCCAGCTCACGGGGGAGCAGGGGAGGCTACACCTTC
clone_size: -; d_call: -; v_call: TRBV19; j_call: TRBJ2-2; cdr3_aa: CASSMSPSRAGELFF; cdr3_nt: TGTGCCAGTAGTATGAGTCCGTCGAGGGCCGGGGAGCTGTTTTTT
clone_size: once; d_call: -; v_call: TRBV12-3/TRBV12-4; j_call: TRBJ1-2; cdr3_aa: CASRGGANYGYTF; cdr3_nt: TGTGCCAGCAGGGGGGGAGCTAACTATGGCTACACCTTC
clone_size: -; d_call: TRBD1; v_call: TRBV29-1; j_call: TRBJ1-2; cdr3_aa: CSVDGQGLWYGYTF; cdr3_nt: TGCAGCGTTGATGGACAGGGGCTTTGGTATGGCTACACCTTC
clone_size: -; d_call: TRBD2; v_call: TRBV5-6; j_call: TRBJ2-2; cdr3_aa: CASSLGGLAVPPNTGELFF; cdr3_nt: TGTGCCAGCAGCTTGGGTGGGCTAGCGGTTCCGCCGAACACCGGGGAGCTGTTTTTT
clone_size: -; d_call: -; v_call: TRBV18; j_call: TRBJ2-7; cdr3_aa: CASSPLADSYEQYF; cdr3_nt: TGTGCCAGCTCACCACTAGCAGACTCCTACGAGCAGTACTTC
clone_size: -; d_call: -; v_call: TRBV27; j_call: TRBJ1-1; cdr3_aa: CASSFYGNTEAFF; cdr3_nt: TGTGCCAGCAGTTTCTACGGGAACACTGAAGCTTTCTTT
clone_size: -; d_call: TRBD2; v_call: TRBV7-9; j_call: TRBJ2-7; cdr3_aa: CASSARVAGESYEQYF; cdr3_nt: TGTGCCAGCAGCGCGAGGGTAGCGGGAGAATCTTACGAGCAGTACTTC
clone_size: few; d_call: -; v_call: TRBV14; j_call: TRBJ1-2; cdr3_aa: CASSQDLSPGYVYGYTF; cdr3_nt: TGTGCCAGCAGCCAAGATTTGTCACCGGGGTATGTCTATGGCTACACCTTC
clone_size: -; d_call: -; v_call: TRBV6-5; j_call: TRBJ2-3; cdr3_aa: CASSYSMGGATDTQYF; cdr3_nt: TGTGCCAGCAGTTACTCGATGGGGGGAGCCACAGATACGCAGTATTTT
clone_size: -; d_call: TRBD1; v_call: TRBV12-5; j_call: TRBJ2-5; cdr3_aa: CASGLSPTGGSQYF; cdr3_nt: TGTGCTAGTGGTTTGTCCCCGACAGGGGGATCCCAGTACTTC
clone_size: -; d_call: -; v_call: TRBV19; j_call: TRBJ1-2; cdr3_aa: CASSINRRGDYGYTF; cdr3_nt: TGTGCCAGTAGTATAAATAGGCGGGGCGACTATGGCTACACCTTC
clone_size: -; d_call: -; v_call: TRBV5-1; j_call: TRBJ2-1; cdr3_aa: CASSLTSSSYNEQFF; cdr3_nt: TGCGCCAGCAGCTTAACGAGTAGCTCCTACAATGAGCAGTTCTTC
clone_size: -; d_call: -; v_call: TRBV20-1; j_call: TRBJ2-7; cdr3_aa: CSASGSSYEQYF; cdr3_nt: TGCAGTGCTAGTGGCAGCTCCTACGAGCAGTACTTC
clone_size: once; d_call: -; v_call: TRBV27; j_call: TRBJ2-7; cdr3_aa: CASSGPQGGMGEQYF; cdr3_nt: TGTGCCAGCAGTGGACCTCAGGGGGGAATGGGGGAGCAGTACTTC
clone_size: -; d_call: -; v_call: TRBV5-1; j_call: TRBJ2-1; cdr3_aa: CASSRNTGTNEQFF; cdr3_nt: TGCGCCAGCAGCAGGAACACCGGGACTAATGAGCAGTTCTTC
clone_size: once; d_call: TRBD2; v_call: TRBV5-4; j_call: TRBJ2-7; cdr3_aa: CASSSPSGRGYEQYF; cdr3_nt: TGTGCCAGCAGCTCCCCTAGCGGGAGAGGCTACGAGCAGTACTTC
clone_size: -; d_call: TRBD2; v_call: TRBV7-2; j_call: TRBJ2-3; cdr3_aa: CASSRDSGADTQYF; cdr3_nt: TGTGCCAGCAGCCGCGATAGCGGGGCAGATACGCAGTATTTT
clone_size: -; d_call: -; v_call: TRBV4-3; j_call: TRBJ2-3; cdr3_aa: CASSQDSRVGDTQYF; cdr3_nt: TGCGCCAGCAGCCAGGACTCAAGGGTTGGCGATACGCAGTATTTT
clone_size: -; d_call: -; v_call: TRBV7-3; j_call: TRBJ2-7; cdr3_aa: CASSLGHGPYEQYF; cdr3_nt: TGTGCCAGCAGCTTAGGGCACGGCCCCTACGAGCAGTACTTC
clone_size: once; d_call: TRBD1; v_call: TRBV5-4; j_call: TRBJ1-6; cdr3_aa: CASSLEQGTGNSPLHF; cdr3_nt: TGTGCCAGCAGCTTGGAGCAAGGGACAGGGAATTCACCCCTCCACTTT
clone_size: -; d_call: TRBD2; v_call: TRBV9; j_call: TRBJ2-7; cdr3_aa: CASSAPSGRDFDEQYF; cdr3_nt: TGTGCCAGCAGCGCCCCTAGCGGGAGAGATTTTGACGAGCAGTACTTC